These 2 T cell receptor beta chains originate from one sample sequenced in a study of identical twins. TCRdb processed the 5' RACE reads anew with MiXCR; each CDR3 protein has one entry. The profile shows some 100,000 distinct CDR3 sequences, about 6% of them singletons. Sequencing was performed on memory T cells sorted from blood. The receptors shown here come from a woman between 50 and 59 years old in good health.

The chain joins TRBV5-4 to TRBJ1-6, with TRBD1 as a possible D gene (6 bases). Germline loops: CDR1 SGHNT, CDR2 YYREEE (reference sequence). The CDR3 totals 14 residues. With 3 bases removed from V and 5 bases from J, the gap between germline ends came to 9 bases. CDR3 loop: CASSYRQDNSPLHF. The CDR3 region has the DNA TGTGCCAGCAGCTATCGACAGGATAATTCACCCCTCCACTTT.

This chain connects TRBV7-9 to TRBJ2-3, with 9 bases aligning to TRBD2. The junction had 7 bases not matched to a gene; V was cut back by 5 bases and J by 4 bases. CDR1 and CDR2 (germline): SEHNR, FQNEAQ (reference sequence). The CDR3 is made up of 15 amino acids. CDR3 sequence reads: CASSPRAGGPDTQYF. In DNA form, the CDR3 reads TGTGCCAGCAGCCCCCGGGCGGGAGGGCCAGATACGCAGTATTTT.